This T cell receptor (beta chain) was sequenced during a study of identical twins. General observations from the study: It was cross-sectional statistical analysis, not following the same donors, that the conclusions relied on.

The CDR3 sequence is 14 residues long. Germline V gene data show CDR1 as SGHKS and CDR2 as YYEKEE (reference sequence). With 2 bases removed from V and 0 bases from J, the gap between germline ends came to 8 bases. One entry per CDR3 protein, called by TCRdb with MiXCR from the 5' RACE reads. The sample includes about 240,000 distinct CDR3 sequences, roughly a tenth of them seen just once. This clonotype has a count of ten or more. Its antigen is as yet unknown. Specimen: memory T cells sorted from blood. The chain combines TRBV5-5 with TRBJ1-1; no firm D call. The sequence derives from a man between 45 and 60 years old in good health. The CDR3: CASSFADMNTEAFF. The DNA for the CDR3 is TGTGCCAGCAGCTTCGCAGATATGAACACTGAAGCTTTCTTT.